The clone carrying this TCR beta chain was seen a few times. Its specificity is not known. The data stem from a study of radiotherapy plus CTLA-4 blockade in lung cancer. Overall study: Among all patients, 18% showed objective responses, while roughly 30% had disease control.

The length of the CDR3 is 16 residues. In germline, CDR1 is SGDLS, CDR2 YYNGEE. V was clipped by 0 bases and J by 3 bases; unmatched bases: 7. Chemo-refractory metastatic non-small-cell lung cancer patients underwent focal radiation alongside CTLA-4 blockade with ipilimumab. Data came from immunoSEQ multiplex PCR; TCRdb stores just in-frame clones and leaves some out. This table has approximately 80,000 clones, roughly four fifths appearing once. Study results and caveats: Peripheral blood showed expansion of tumor-derived TCR clones after radiotherapy and ipilimumab. The best prediction of response reportedly came from early blood T cell clone dynamics, with interferon-beta.

The V gene is TRBV9, the J gene TRBJ2-3; the match to TRBD2 covers 7 bases. The clonotype was recovered from a human donor with non-small cell lung cancer whose response to radiotherapy plus ipilimumab could not be evaluated. Source: peripheral blood, taken from a patient treated with radiotherapy plus ipilimumab. This CDR3 reads CASSVVGTSETDTQYF. The CDR3 DNA is TGTGCCAGCAGCGTAGTCGGAACTAGCGAGACAGATACGCAGTATTTT.